This TCR beta chain was captured in a study of CD8 T cells in ankylosing spondylitis. A few counts support this clonotype. The CDR3 runs to 12 residues. Trimming cost V 6 bases and J 5 bases; bases outside gene matches: 3. CDR1 and CDR2 from the germline V gene are MNHEY and SMNVEV (reference sequence). TCRdb called the 5' RACE reads again in MiXCR, with one record for every CDR3 protein. Seen here are 300,000 to 400,000 distinct CDR3 sequences, 20% to 25% observed once, and the top ten hold under 15%. The clonotype originates from a male donor with ankylosing spondylitis or in good health (not recorded which). This sequence joins TRBV27 and TRBJ1-1; TRBD1 aligns across 7 bases. The sequencing input was blood, either unsorted or a sorted T cell fraction (not recorded which). The CDR3 sequence is CASRTQGTEAFF. For the CDR3, the DNA is TGTGCCAGCAGAACACAGGGGACTGAAGCTTTCTTT.